Here is one TCR beta chain with its context. The sample belongs to a study of blood T cell repertoires in COVID-19. The germline gives CDR1 KGHSH, CDR2 LQKENI. There are 15 residues in the CDR3. The junction had 8 bases not matched to a gene; V was cut back by 7 bases and J by 4 bases. Repertoires were generated with immunoSEQ multiplex PCR, while TCRdb's copy carries only in-frame clones and drops some. The sample yields tens of thousands of clones, about 91% seen once. This chain links TRBV18 with TRBJ1-1; 11 bases fit TRBD1. Material: peripheral blood. The clonotype was recovered from a human donor in a cohort sampled during active COVID-19. This chain's CDR3 is CASFHPGQGATEAFF. As DNA, the CDR3 is TGTGCCAGCTTTCACCCCGGACAGGGGGCCACTGAAGCTTTCTTT.